A single sample is the source of the 6 T cell receptor beta chains below, sequenced in a study of cytomegalovirus exposure and HLA in healthy donors. In the PCR, 60 Vbeta and 13 Jbeta primers were used. Sequencing used immunoSEQ multiplex PCR; TCRdb keeps in-frame clones, though not all of them. Counted here are 110,000 to 150,000 clones, about four fifths occurring once; the ten biggest clones make up roughly 3%. Sequencing was carried out using PBMCs. The receptor source for this set is a male donor in good health and CMV-seronegative.

The chain is built from TRBV6-5 and TRBJ1-1; D is undetermined. With 2 bases removed from V and 1 base from J, the gap between germline ends came to 11 bases. Germline assignment: CDR1 MNHEY and CDR2 SVGAGI. This CDR3 contains 15 residues. CDR3 in DNA: TGTGCCAGCAGTTACGTTGGAGCGGCGAACACTGAAGCTTTCTTT. It specifies CASSYVGAANTEAFF.

This clone was found once. V and J are TRBV6-6 and TRBJ1-6; no clear D gene. CDR1 and CDR2 (germline): MNHNY, SVGAGI (reference sequence). This CDR3 region has 13 residues. Trimming stripped 10 bases from V and 5 bases from J, with 12 bases between. The CDR3 DNA sequence: TGTGCCACCACAGTCCTGAATAATTCACCCCTCCACTTT. As protein: CATTVLNNSPLHF.

This sequence joins TRBV6-1 and TRBJ1-5; perhaps TRBD1 as D (6 bases). The CDR3 contains 13 residues. V lost 10 bases and J 6 bases, leaving 16 bases between the germline ends. The germline V gene encodes CDR1 MNHNS and CDR2 SASEGT. The DNA of the CDR3 is TGTGCCACCGCATACAGGGACCCTCAGCCCCAGCATTTT. Residues: CATAYRDPQPQHF.

The chain combines TRBV30 with TRBJ2-7, with 8 bases that match TRBD1. CDR1 GTSNPN and CDR2 SVGIG come from the germline V gene (reference sequence). With V trimmed by 6 bases and J by 6 bases, 13 bases remained unmatched. This CDR3 is 14 amino acids long. The CDR3 DNA sequence: TGTGCCTGTCCCTATCGTGACAGGGGATCCGAGCAGTACTTC. Protein: CACPYRDRGSEQYF.

The chain couples TRBV7-8 to TRBJ2-3; no reliable D call. V gave up 3 bases and J gave up 1 base, with 2 bases separating them. Germline CDR1 is SGHVS and CDR2 is FQNEAQ. The CDR3 sequence is 12 residues long. CDR3 sequence: CASSFGTDTQYF. The CDR3 bases are TGTGCCAGCAGCTTCGGCACAGATACGCAGTATTTT.

This clone was seen a few times. The chain carries TRBV11-2 and TRBJ2-5; 8 bases are a match to TRBD2. CDR1 and CDR2 from the germline V gene are SGHAT and FQNNGV. This CDR3 comprises 15 residues. After removal of 3 bases from V and 2 bases from J, the junction contained 5 bases not matched to a gene. This CDR3 is CASSLGGTSQETQYF. The CDR3, as DNA: TGTGCCAGCAGCTTGGGGGGGACTAGTCAAGAGACCCAGTACTTC. Supplemented by reference TRBV11-2 and TRBJ2-5, the full variable domain reads EAGVAQSPRYKIIEKRQSVAFWCNPISGHATLYWYQQILGQGPKLLIQFQNNGVVDDSQLPKDRFSAERLKGVDSTLKIQPAKLEDSAVYLCASSLGGTSQETQYFGPGTRLLVL.